The present T cell receptor beta chain was sequenced within a study of CD8 T cells in ankylosing spondylitis. Libraries of TCR beta came from quantitative 5'-RACE with molecular barcodes. TCRdb processed the 5' RACE reads anew with MiXCR; each CDR3 protein has one entry. The table lists a few hundred thousand distinct CDR3 sequences, approximately 20% of them singletons. Study findings and constraints: Ankylosing spondylitis blood appeared to be characterized by a TCR beta motif of 7 to 9 highly homologous variants. Earlier studies detected some motif variants in reactive arthritis synovial fluid and blood.

The table lists this clonotype with a few counts. Its specificity is not known. Input material: blood, either unsorted or a sorted T cell fraction (not recorded which). The sequence came from a male donor with ankylosing spondylitis.

The CDR3 DNA reads as TGTGCCAGCAGTTTCGACAGGGCGAACACTGAAGCTTTCTTT. Protein sequence: CASSFDRANTEAFF. J is TRBJ1-1 and V is TRBV6-5, with 7 bases aligning to TRBD1. Germline CDR1 and CDR2: MNHEY and SVGAGI. The CDR3 extends over 14 amino acids. V gave up 4 bases and J gave up 1 base; unmatched junction bases: 3.